The 15 T cell receptor beta chains given below trace back to one sample, sequenced in a study of a mutant IDH1 vaccine in newly diagnosed glioma. The time point was: week 11, during vaccination. In every dose of vaccine, 300 ug of mutant IDH1 20-mer peptide was given alongside topical imiquimod. Only in-frame clones appear in the TCRdb table, and some are missing; sequencing was by immunoSEQ multiplex PCR. The sample carries some 60,000 clones, about four fifths recorded once. Which antigens these TCRs recognize remains unknown. Source: PBMCs, taken from a glioma patient whose treatment included an IDH1 peptide vaccine. The source is a man in his fifties or sixties with glioma.

The sample holds one count of this clone. The chain links TRBV7-2 to TRBJ2-5, with D unclear. The length of the CDR3 is 14 residues. The ends were cut back, 5 bases at V and 4 bases at J, with 14 bases in the middle. Germline V lookup: CDR1 SGHTA, CDR2 FQGNSA. The CDR3 DNA follows: TGTGCCAGCAGCCAGAGAGGAGTTCGAGAGACCCAGTACTTC. This sequence encodes CASSQRGVRETQYF.

The V call is TRBV2, the J call TRBJ2-7, with D perhaps TRBD1 (6 bases). Germline CDR1 SNHLY, CDR2 FYNNEI. Trimming took 5 bases from V and 6 from J, leaving 23 bases between them. The CDR3 has 16 residues. The CDR3 DNA is TGTGCCAGCAGTCCCCAGCTTACAGGGATGCAGGCCGAGCAGTACTTC. Amino acids: CASSPQLTGMQAEQYF.

This chain uses TRBV5-1 with TRBJ2-7; TRBD1 matches at 8 bases. The germline gives CDR1 SGHRS, CDR2 YFSETQ. CDR3 length: 15 residues. Unmatched junction bases numbered 10, after V lost 3 bases and J lost 5 bases. CDR3 protein: CASSSDSGTGHEQYF. CDR3 in DNA: TGCGCCAGCAGCTCTGACTCCGGGACAGGCCACGAGCAGTACTTC. Using reference TRBV5-1 and TRBJ2-7 for the parts outside the CDR3, the full variable domain is KAGVTQTPRYLIKTRGQQVTLSCSPISGHRSVSWYQQTPGQGLQFLFEYFSETQRNKGNFPGRFSGRQFSNSRSEMNVSTLELGDSALYLCASSSDSGTGHEQYFGPGTRLTVT.

The rearrangement uses TRBV4-1 and TRBJ2-3; 8 nucleotides align to TRBD1. The CDR3 spans 13 residues. Germline V CDR1 and CDR2: MGHRA, YSYEKL. Trimming at V came to 0 bases and at J to 12 bases, leaving 5 bases not matched to a gene. The CDR3 region is CASSQEQDRDQYF. The CDR3 bases are TGCGCCAGCAGCCAAGAACAGGACAGGGATCAGTATTTT.

The chain employs TRBV5-1 and TRBJ2-3; 7 nucleotides agree with TRBD2. The CDR3 runs 14 residues. The junction had 3 bases not matched to a gene; V was cut back by 1 base and J by 4 bases. Germline V lookup: CDR1 SGHRS, CDR2 YFSETQ. The CDR3: CASSLLGRADTQYF. In DNA, the CDR3 is TGCGCCAGCAGCTTGCTGGGGAGGGCAGATACGCAGTATTTT.

The chain carries TRBV29-1 and TRBJ1-4; tentatively, D is TRBD1 (6 bases). The V gene lost 7 bases and the J gene lost 8 bases, with 11 bases spanning the gap. The CDR3 runs to 11 residues. Looked up from germline, CDR1 is SQVTM and CDR2 is ANQGSEA. CDR3: CSGFDREKLFF. The CDR3 nucleotides read TGCAGCGGATTTGACAGGGAAAAACTGTTTTTT.

The chain carries TRBV25-1 and TRBJ1-4; perhaps TRBD1 as D (6 bases). The CDR3 has 16 amino acids. Trimming left V 2 bases short and J 4 bases short, with 14 bases between. CDR1 is MGHDK, CDR2 SYGVNS, per germline. CDR3 loop: CASSEGGGWSNEKLFF. The CDR3, as DNA: TGTGCCAGCAGTGAAGGGGGGGGCTGGAGTAATGAAAAACTGTTTTTT.

The chain employs TRBV9 and TRBJ1-1; perhaps TRBD1 as D (6 bases). V lost 4 bases and J lost 8, with 15 bases in between. The CDR3 has 13 residues. CDR1 and CDR2 from the germline V gene are SGDLS and YYNGEE. This CDR3 reads CASSSERGTEAFF. DNA for the CDR3: TGTGCCAGCAGCAGTGAGAGGGGGACCGAAGCTTTCTTT.

This rearrangement joins TRBV5-6 to TRBJ1-6; tentatively, D is TRBD1 (5 bases). This CDR3 comprises 14 residues. V lost 4 bases and J 7 bases, leaving 12 bases between the germline ends. Germline V lookup: CDR1 SGHDT, CDR2 YYEEEE. The CDR3: CASSLNAGNSPLHF. In DNA, the CDR3 is TGTGCCAGCAGCCTAAATGCAGGGAATTCACCCCTCCACTTT.

The chain recombines TRBV5-1 with TRBJ1-1; D is possibly TRBD1 (5 bases). Germline V gene lookup returns CDR1 SGHRS and CDR2 YFSETQ. V lost 10 bases to trimming and J lost 1 base, with 17 bases between them. CDR3 length: 14 amino acids. As DNA, the CDR3 is TGCGCCTGTGAGAGTGGAACAGGGAACACTGAAGCTTTCTTT. Its protein product is CACESGTGNTEAFF.

The J gene is TRBJ2-5, the V gene TRBV7-2, with a tentative D call TRBD2 (7 bases). The germline V gene encodes CDR1 SGHTA and CDR2 FQGNSA. The CDR3 consists of 14 residues. The V gene lost 5 bases and the J gene lost 5 bases, with 15 bases spanning the gap. CDR3 amino acids: CASSHGGGGETQYF. CDR3 nucleotides: TGTGCCAGCAGCCACGGGGGAGGGGGGGAGACCCAGTACTTC.

The rearrangement joins TRBV5-1 to TRBJ2-5; D call uncertain. The V end was cut by 2 bases, the J end by 1 base, with 9 bases between. The CDR3 is 14 amino acids. Germline CDR1 and CDR2: SGHRS and YFSETQ. CDR3 amino acids: CASSLSALQETQYF. As DNA, the CDR3 is TGCGCCAGCAGCTTATCAGCCCTCCAAGAGACCCAGTACTTC.

This chain connects TRBV27 to TRBJ2-7; D is unresolved. This CDR3 is 11 amino acids long. In germline, CDR1 is MNHEY, CDR2 SMNVEV (reference sequence). Trimming took 4 bases from V and 5 from J, leaving 6 bases between them. The CDR3 here is CASSSLNEQYF. The CDR3 DNA is TGTGCCAGCAGTTCGCTCAACGAGCAGTACTTC.

This sequence joins TRBV7-9 and TRBJ1-5; 9 bases agree with TRBD1. The germline V gene has CDR1 SEHNR and CDR2 FQNEAQ (reference sequence). The CDR3 consists of 15 residues. Trimming removed 3 bases from V and 4 bases from J; junction bases left unmatched: 4. CDR3 sequence: CASSFGQGPNQPQHF. For the CDR3, the DNA is TGTGCCAGCAGCTTCGGACAGGGGCCGAATCAGCCCCAGCATTTT.

The chain couples TRBV10-3 to TRBJ1-1; D ambiguous. The CDR3 is 11 residues long. Germline loops: CDR1 ENHRY, CDR2 SYGVKD. Trimming pared 6 bases from V and 3 bases from J, leaving 5 bases between. The CDR3 DNA reads TGTGCCATCAGGGAGGACACTGAAGCTTTCTTT. Its translation is CAIREDTEAFF.